This T cell receptor (beta chain) was found in a study of cytomegalovirus exposure and HLA in healthy donors. Study-level points and caveats: Some V segments, TRBV6-2 and TRBV6-3 among them, were indistinguishable and were therefore excluded. Most CMV-associated TCR beta chains appeared HLA-restricted in a later analysis.

In germline, CDR1 is LNHDA, CDR2 SQIVND (reference sequence). The CDR3 loop spans 13 amino acids. V trimming: 10 bases; J trimming: 3 bases; junction bases outside the gene matches: 3. About this clone: Its antigen is undetermined.

PCR primers comprised 60 Vbeta and 13 Jbeta primers. How the authors handled the data: Unique TCR beta chains numbered approximately 80 million in a later analysis, with around 12 million shared. The assay was immunoSEQ multiplex PCR, and TCRdb's table has in-frame clones only and misses some. From that table come the V and J calls and clone size; the DNA was used to work out D and trimming. Of about 120,000 clones in the sample, around 75% were seen once. What was sequenced was PBMCs. The V and J genes are TRBV19 and TRBJ2-2, with TRBD1 matching over 9 bases. The clonotype comes from a woman aged 18-35 years in good health and CMV-seronegative. The CDR3 region is CAIRQGDTGELFF. The CDR3 DNA reads as TGTGCCATTAGACAGGGGGACACCGGGGAGCTGTTTTTT.